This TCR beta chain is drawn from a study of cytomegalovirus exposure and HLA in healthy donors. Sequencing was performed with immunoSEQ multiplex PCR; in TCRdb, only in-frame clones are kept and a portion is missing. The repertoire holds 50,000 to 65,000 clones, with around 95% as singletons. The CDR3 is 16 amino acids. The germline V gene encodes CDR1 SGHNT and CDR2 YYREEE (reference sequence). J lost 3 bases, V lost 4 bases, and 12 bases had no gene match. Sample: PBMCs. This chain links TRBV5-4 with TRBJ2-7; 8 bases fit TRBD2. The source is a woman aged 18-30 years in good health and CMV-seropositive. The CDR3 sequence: CASSPSLERGFYEQYF. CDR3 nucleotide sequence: TGTGCCAGCAGCCCCTCCTTGGAGCGGGGGTTCTACGAGCAGTACTTC.